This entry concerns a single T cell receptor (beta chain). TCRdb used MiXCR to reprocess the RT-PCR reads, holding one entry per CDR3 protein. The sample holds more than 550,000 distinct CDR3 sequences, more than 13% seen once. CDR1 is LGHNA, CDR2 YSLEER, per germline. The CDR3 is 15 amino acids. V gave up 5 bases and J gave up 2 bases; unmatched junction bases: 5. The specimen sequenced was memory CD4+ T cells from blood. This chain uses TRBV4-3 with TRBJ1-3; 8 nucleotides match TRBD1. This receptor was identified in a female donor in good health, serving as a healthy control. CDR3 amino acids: CASSIQTGAGNTIYF. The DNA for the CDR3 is TGCGCCAGCAGCATACAGACAGGGGCTGGAAACACCATATATTTT.